This record concerns one TCR beta chain sequence. The record originates from a study of shared clonotypes between healthy human individuals. The ends lost 5 bases at V and 4 bases at J; junction bases unmatched: 9. Germline CDR1 reads MNHEY; CDR2 reads SVGAGI. The CDR3 extends over 15 amino acids. Generated by immunoSEQ multiplex PCR, the TCRdb table keeps only in-frame clones and is missing some. The sample carries around 2,000,000 clones, about 93% recorded once. Terminally differentiated effector memory CD45RA+ cells were excluded from the naive CD8 cells, which were CD45RO-negative and positively selected for CCR7. All of the donors resided in Nashville, Tennessee, and each was a Caucasian adult.

Source material: naive CD8+ T cells from PBMCs. This TCR came from a man between 18 and 35 years old in good health. Some clones in this sample may be carry-over from other donors' samples. The V gene is TRBV6-5, the J gene TRBJ1-2, with 8 positions matching TRBD1. CDR3 loop: CASSPETGVVYGYTF. The DNA for the CDR3 is TGTGCCAGCAGTCCTGAGACAGGGGTGGTCTATGGCTACACCTTC.